This T cell receptor beta chain was retrieved from a study of response to subunit inactivated influenza vaccine. Germline CDR1 is LNHNV and CDR2 is YYDKDF (reference sequence). This CDR3 is built from 19 residues. Trimming took 1 base from V and 2 from J; bases not matched to a gene: 10. One entry per CDR3 protein, called by TCRdb with MiXCR from the RT-PCR reads. Of around 530,000 distinct CDR3 sequences listed, approximately 10% were seen once; the top ten hold around 9.6%. There are a few counts of this clonotype. The sequencing used PBMCs from blood, collected on the day of vaccination. J is TRBJ2-3 and V is TRBV15, with 12 bases lining up with TRBD2. The receptor was derived from a man in his forties or fifties who received an inactivated influenza vaccine. The CDR3 DNA reads TGTGCCACCAGCAGAGGCTCTAGCGGGAGGGCCTCCTACACAGATACGCAGTATTTT. This sequence encodes CATSRGSSGRASYTDTQYF. The variable domain in full, with the rest retrieved from reference TRBV15 and TRBJ2-3, is DAMVIQNPRYQVTQFGKPVTLSCSQTLNHNVMYWYQQKSSQAPKLLFHYYDKDFNNEADTPDNFQSRRPNTSFCFLDIRSPGLGDTAMYLCATSRGSSGRASYTDTQYFGPGTRLTVL.